These 3 T cell receptor beta chains originate from one sample sequenced in a study of cytomegalovirus exposure and HLA in healthy donors. A multiplex PCR was run with 60 Vbeta primers and 13 Jbeta primers. Assay: immunoSEQ multiplex PCR; the TCRdb copy retains only in-frame clones and omits some. The data show about 200,000 clones, with less than 85% seen just once and 1.5% to 1.7% held by the top ten. What was sequenced was PBMCs. These receptors came from a girl aged 5-17 years in good health and CMV-seropositive.

This clone was detected only a few times. The CDR3 here is CASSQDGRGLLEQYF. CDR3 DNA sequence: TGCGCCAGCAGCCAAGATGGCAGGGGTCTCCTCGAGCAGTACTTC. V usage is TRBV4-1 and J usage is TRBJ2-7; D might be TRBD1 (6 bases). Trimming cost V 0 bases and J 6 bases, with 15 bases left between them. Looked up from germline, CDR1 is MGHRA and CDR2 is YSYEKL. This CDR3 is built from 15 residues.

The rearrangement uses TRBV4-3 and TRBJ1-5; D gene unclear. Germline CDR1 and CDR2: LGHNA and YSLEER. The CDR3 runs to 13 residues. Trimming cost V 1 base and J 10 bases, with 11 bases left between them. The CDR3 is CASSQGWEGPQHF. The DNA for the CDR3 is TGCGCCAGCAGCCAAGGCTGGGAGGGACCCCAGCATTTT.

This chain links TRBV6-5 with TRBJ1-1; D is uncertain. The CDR3 runs to 15 residues. CDR1 is MNHEY and CDR2 is SVGAGI in the germline V gene. Trimming removed 4 bases from V and 2 bases from J, with 14 bases in between. In DNA, the CDR3 is TGTGCCAGCAGTTCTCGCCCCACGGGAAACACTGAAGCTTTCTTT. Its protein is CASSSRPTGNTEAFF.